Listed below are T cell receptor beta chains from one sample, sequenced in a study of OX40 agonist ivuxolimab in advanced cancers. TCRdb's copy holds only in-frame clones and misses some; the assay was immunoSEQ multiplex PCR. The sample includes tens of thousands of clones, roughly 86% seen only once; the top ten take roughly 13%. The material sequenced was CD4+ or CD8+ T cells sorted from blood, taken in a trial of the OX40 agonist ivuxolimab. Every receptor here comes from an adult with an advanced solid tumor such as melanoma, head and neck, liver or kidney cancer. The CDR3 runs from the conserved cysteine through the conserved F or W. Fields, in order: clone size, CDR3 length, J gene, V gene, D gene, CDR3 DNA, CDR3 protein. D genes are given only for firm matches. Not every row has a clone size; where given, it reads once, few, many or a size class.

NA 15 TRBJ2-1 TRBV7-3 TRBD1 TGTGCCAGCAGCCTCGACAGGGGCATGTACAATGAGCAGTTCTTC CASSLDRGMYNEQFF
NA 15 TRBJ2-7 TRBV5-1 TRBD1 TGCGCCAGCAGCTTGAGGACAGGGGGCTTTTACGAGCAGTACTTC CASSLRTGGFYEQYF
NA 15 TRBJ2-2 TRBV11-1 NA TGTGCCAGCAGCTTACCCAGCCGGAGGGCCGGGGAGCTGTTTTTT CASSLPSRRAGELFF
once 13 TRBJ2-7 TRBV2 NA TGTGCCAGCTCCCAGGATCGTAACTACGAGCAGTACTTC CASSQDRNYEQYF
NA 15 TRBJ2-3 TRBV2 TRBD2 TGTGCCAGCAGTGAGGTAACGGGAGGGGCAGATACGCAGTATTTT CASSEVTGGADTQYF
NA 13 TRBJ1-1 TRBV29-1 NA TGCAGCGTCCACAGGGTGACAGGCACTGAAGCTTTCTTT CSVHRVTGTEAFF
NA 13 TRBJ2-3 TRBV29-1 TRBD1 TGCAGCGTTGAGGGACAGGGGACAGATACGCAGTATTTT CSVEGQGTDTQYF
NA 13 TRBJ2-5 TRBV6-5 NA TGTGCCAGCAGTGTTCAAGTAGTAGAGACCCAGTACTTC CASSVQVVETQYF
NA 17 TRBJ2-5 TRBV28 TRBD1 TGTGCCAGCAGCATGGACAGGGGGCCCCTCCTCCAAGAGACCCAGTACTTC CASSMDRGPLLQETQYF
NA 14 TRBJ2-1 TRBV6-5 TRBD2 TGTGCCAGCAGTGACCGGGACTACGGCAATGAGCAGTTCTTC CASSDRDYGNEQFF
once 14 TRBJ2-1 TRBV2 TRBD1 TGTGCCAGCGACCGGGACAGCTCCTACAATGAGCAGTTCTTC CASDRDSSYNEQFF
NA 14 TRBJ1-2 TRBV29-1 TRBD1 TGCAGCGTCGCCTTACCCGGGACAGGCTATGGCTACACCTTC CSVALPGTGYGYTF
NA 14 TRBJ1-4 TRBV19 TRBD1 TGTGCCAGTAGAAACAGGGGAGGAAATGAAAAACTGTTTTTT CASRNRGGNEKLFF
NA 16 TRBJ2-1 TRBV11-2 NA TGTGCCAGCAGCTTAGGGACGCTGAGCTCCTACAATGAGCAGTTCTTC CASSLGTLSSYNEQFF
NA 15 TRBJ1-1 TRBV5-1 TRBD1 TGCGCCAGCAGCTTGACCGGGACAGCGAACACTGAAGCTTTCTTT CASSLTGTANTEAFF
NA 18 TRBJ2-2 TRBV7-3 NA TGTGCCAGCAGCTCGGAACCGGGGCCCGCGCAGGGGACCGGGGAGCTGTTTTTT CASSSEPGPAQGTGELFF
NA 13 TRBJ2-5 TRBV5-4 NA TGTGCCAGCAGCACCGGGACGGAAGAGACCCAGTACTTC CASSTGTEETQYF
NA 16 TRBJ2-7 TRBV4-1 TRBD2 TGCGCCAGCAGCCAAGATGCTAGCGGAACCTTCTACGAGCAGTACTTC CASSQDASGTFYEQYF
NA 16 TRBJ2-6 TRBV5-1 NA TGCGCCAGCAGCTGGGGCGGCTCCGCTGGGGCCAACGTCCTGACTTTC CASSWGGSAGANVLTF
NA 13 TRBJ2-7 TRBV2 NA TGTGCCACCAGATTCGGGCTCCTCTACGAGCAGTACTTC CATRFGLLYEQYF
once 12 TRBJ2-1 TRBV5-1 NA TGCGCCAGCAGCTATCTAGGCAATGAGCAGTTCTTC CASSYLGNEQFF
NA 15 TRBJ2-7 TRBV7-9 NA TGTGCCAGCAGCTTAGACAGGGTGAACTTCTACGAGCAGTACTTC CASSLDRVNFYEQYF
NA 17 TRBJ2-2 TRBV4-1 NA TGCGCCAGCAGCCAAGTGGGGCGTGGGCAACCCACCGGGGAGCTGTTTTTT CASSQVGRGQPTGELFF
few 14 TRBJ1-2 TRBV2 NA TGTGCCAGCAACGAACAGGGATTGGTCTATGGCTACACCTTC CASNEQGLVYGYTF
NA 17 TRBJ2-7 TRBV27 NA TGTGCCAGCAGTTTAGAGGGGCCTAGGGGGAGATCCTACGAGCAGTACTTC CASSLEGPRGRSYEQYF
once 15 TRBJ1-3 TRBV28 NA TGTGCCTCCCAAAGTAGGCCTCTCTCTGGAAACACCATATATTTT CASQSRPLSGNTIYF
NA 15 TRBJ1-2 TRBV28 NA TGTGCCAGCAGTTTACGGGGACACCCGAGGGGTGGCTACACCTTC CASSLRGHPRGGYTF
NA 15 TRBJ1-4 TRBV5-1 TRBD1 TGCGCCAGCAGCTTGGGCGGACAGGGGGTTGAAAAACTGTTTTTT CASSLGGQGVEKLFF
NA 13 TRBJ2-1 TRBV2 TRBD1 TGTGCCAGCAGGCAGACAGGGGGCAATGAGCAGTTCTTC CASRQTGGNEQFF
NA 16 TRBJ2-7 TRBV2 TRBD2 TGTGCCAGCAGTACCCGGACTAGCGGATCTTCCTACGAGCAGTACTTC CASSTRTSGSSYEQYF
NA 14 TRBJ2-4 TRBV5-1 NA TGCGCCAGCAGGTCAGGGTTTACGGCGAACATTCAGTACTTC CASRSGFTANIQYF
NA 12 TRBJ2-7 TRBV27 NA TGTGCCAGCAGCCTCAGGGGGGGCGAGCAGTACTTC CASSLRGGEQYF
few 13 TRBJ1-1 TRBV7-2 NA TGTGCTGCGAGTCCCCGCAGGGGCACTGAAGCTTTCTTT CAASPRRGTEAFF
few 18 TRBJ2-1 TRBV5-5 TRBD1 TGTGCCAGCAGCGACCCAGGATACGACAGGGGCCGTAATAATGAGCAGTTCTTC CASSDPGYDRGRNNEQFF
few 13 TRBJ1-5 TRBV2 TRBD1 TGTGCCAGCAGCAGGGACAGTCAACAGCCCCAGCATTTT CASSRDSQQPQHF
NA 15 TRBJ1-1 TRBV29-1 TRBD1 TGCAGCACCTCCGGGACAGGGGGGCCTAACACTGAAGCTTTCTTT CSTSGTGGPNTEAFF
NA 13 TRBJ2-2 TRBV14 NA TGTGCCAGCAGCCCGGTCAGCACCGGGGAGCTGTTTTTT CASSPVSTGELFF